This entry lists 26 T cell receptor beta chains sequenced from one sample in a study of blood T cells in healthy people across ages. A second PCR, run for roughly 7 to 11 cycles, used a sample-barcoded 5' primer plus a J-beta primer mix. TCRdb reprocessed the 5' RACE reads with MiXCR, giving one entry per CDR3 protein. Of around 800,000 distinct CDR3 sequences listed, 35% to 60% are singletons. Material for sequencing was blood. These receptors all come from a man at least 80 years old in good health.

This clonotype came up a few times. V gene TRBV20-1 combines with J gene TRBJ1-4; a weak D match, TRBD1 (5 bases). V lost 2 bases, J lost 4 bases, and 17 bases lay in between. Germline V gene lookup returns CDR1 DFQATT and CDR2 SNEGSKA (reference sequence). The CDR3 runs to 16 residues. CDR3: CSARHPRGDLNEKLFF. The CDR3 coding sequence is TGCAGTGCTAGACACCCTCGGGGGGACCTTAATGAAAAACTGTTTTTT.

J is TRBJ1-5 and V is TRBV20-1; TRBD1 matches 7 bases. V gave up 6 bases and J gave up 4 bases; unmatched junction bases: 6. CDR1 and CDR2 (germline): DFQATT, SNEGSKA (reference sequence). CDR3 length: 13 amino acids. The CDR3 DNA is TGCAGTGCCGCTCCAGGGGGAAATCAGCCCCAGCATTTT. Translation: CSAAPGGNQPQHF.

The CDR3 DNA reads TGCGCCAGCAGCTTGGGTGGGGCCAAAGATACGCAGTATTTT. Amino acid sequence: CASSLGGAKDTQYF. The chain couples TRBV5-1 to TRBJ2-3; maybe TRBD1 (5 bases). CDR3 size: 14 residues. With 0 bases removed from V and 5 bases from J, the gap between germline ends came to 10 bases. The germline V gene encodes CDR1 SGHRS and CDR2 YFSETQ.

This clonotype has a handful of counts. J is TRBJ2-6 and V is TRBV3-1; D is unresolved. Germline CDR1 reads LGHDT; CDR2 reads YNNKEL (reference sequence). The CDR3 contains 15 residues. Trimming removed 0 bases at V and 1 base at J, with 4 bases between. This chain's CDR3 is CASSQEGSGANVLTF. The CDR3 DNA reads as TGTGCCAGCAGCCAAGAGGGTTCTGGGGCCAACGTCCTGACTTTC.

This clonotype has only a few counts. The V and J genes are TRBV24-1 and TRBJ2-7, with no clear D. Germline V gene data show CDR1 as KGHDR and CDR2 as SFDVKD. Trimming removed 8 bases from V and 0 bases from J, with 13 bases in between. The length of the CDR3 is 14 residues. In DNA, the CDR3 is TGTGCCACCATGGATCCCGGACGCTCCTACGAGCAGTACTTC. This sequence encodes CATMDPGRSYEQYF.

CDR3 in amino acids: CASSQDRLAGLTDTQYF. CDR3 DNA sequence: TGTGCCAGCAGCCAAGATCGACTAGCGGGATTGACAGATACGCAGTATTTT. The chain links TRBV3-1 to TRBJ2-3; TRBD2 agrees at 11 bases. With 0 bases clipped from V and 3 bases from J, the junction kept 5 bases outside the gene matches. The germline V gene encodes CDR1 LGHDT and CDR2 YNNKEL (reference sequence). CDR3 length: 17 amino acids.

This clonotype has a handful of counts. J is TRBJ2-7 and V is TRBV29-1; D is possibly TRBD1 (5 bases). Trimming removed 2 bases at V and 1 base at J, with 12 bases between. The CDR3 contains 14 residues. The germline V gene encodes CDR1 SQVTM and CDR2 ANQGSEA. CDR3 in amino acids: CSVELTASSYEQYF. The CDR3 coding sequence is TGCAGCGTTGAATTGACAGCATCTTCCTACGAGCAGTACTTC.

CDR3 nucleotide sequence: TGTGCCAGCAGTGTAACAGGTGTCCCTCGCGAGCAGTACTTC. Protein: CASSVTGVPREQYF. The chain has TRBV6-1 and TRBJ2-4; D perhaps matches TRBD1 (5 bases). The J call is doubtful: the DNA matches TRBJ2-7 better. This CDR3 has 14 amino acids. Germline V gene data show CDR1 as MNHNS and CDR2 as SASEGT.

This clonotype was found a few times. This chain links TRBV5-6 with TRBJ1-2; unclear D gene. Deletions cut 5 bases from V and 4 bases from J, with 21 bases between. Per germline, CDR1 SGHDT and CDR2 YYEEEE. The CDR3 runs 16 residues. CDR3 loop: CASRKEAGFSIYGYTF. CDR3 coding DNA: TGTGCCAGCAGGAAAGAAGCGGGCTTCTCTATCTATGGCTACACCTTC.

V gene TRBV20-1 combines with J gene TRBJ2-1; 7 nucleotides match TRBD1. J lost 6 bases, V lost 8 bases, and 13 bases had no gene match. CDR1 and CDR2 from the germline V gene are DFQATT and SNEGSKA (reference sequence). The CDR3 sequence is 14 residues long. The CDR3 region is CSSRTGGSLNEQFF. The DNA of the CDR3 is TGCAGTTCCCGGACAGGCGGATCCCTCAATGAGCAGTTCTTC.

V and J are TRBV7-3 and TRBJ2-1, with 8 bases fitting TRBD2. CDR3 length: 16 residues. The V segment lost 1 base and the J segment 6 bases; nucleotides outside the gene matches: 8. Germline CDR1 SGHTA, CDR2 FQGTGA. CDR3 DNA sequence: TGTGCCAGCAGCTTAAGGAAAATAGCGGGACCCAATGAGCAGTTCTTC. This sequence encodes CASSLRKIAGPNEQFF.

The V call is TRBV25-1, the J call TRBJ2-1, with D perhaps TRBD2 (6 bases). CDR3 length equals 15 residues. The V gene's germline CDR1 is MGHDK and CDR2 SYGVNS. The V gene lost 5 bases and the J gene lost 4 bases, with 15 bases spanning the gap. The CDR3 spells CASSHPGEVYNEQFF. The CDR3 coding sequence is TGTGCCAGCAGTCACCCGGGGGAGGTTTACAATGAGCAGTTCTTC.

This clonotype was seen a few times. The CDR3 spells CSFGASVETQYF. As DNA, the CDR3 is TGCAGTTTCGGTGCGAGCGTGGAGACCCAGTACTTC. This chain uses TRBV20-1 with TRBJ2-5; D ambiguous. Between the trimmed V and J ends, which lost 8 bases and 5 bases, there was a span of 15 bases. Germline CDR1 is DFQATT and CDR2 is SNEGSKA (reference sequence). There are 12 residues in the CDR3.

The J gene is TRBJ2-1, the V gene TRBV25-1; D could derive from TRBD1 or TRBD2 (6 bases each). The DNA end is more similar to TRBJ2-7, so the J call may be wrong. The CDR3 is made up of 14 amino acids. The germline gives CDR1 MGHDK, CDR2 SYGVNS. CDR3 sequence: CATARGESYNEQYF. In nucleotides, the CDR3 is TGTGCCACCGCTAGGGGGGAATCCTACAATGAGCAGTACTTC.

The chain joins TRBV20-1 to TRBJ2-5; no clear D gene. Trimming pared 0 bases from V and 2 bases from J, leaving 10 bases between. The CDR3 contains 14 residues. The germline CDR1 and CDR2 sequences are DFQATT and SNEGSKA (reference sequence). CDR3 amino acids: CSARDGKGQETQYF. The CDR3 region has the DNA TGCAGTGCTAGAGATGGTAAGGGACAAGAGACCCAGTACTTC.

Worth noting for this clonotype: Since a much larger clone is just one base distant, this may be a read error. The J gene is TRBJ2-1, the V gene TRBV15; 12 positions match TRBD2. Germline assignment: CDR1 LNHNV and CDR2 YYDKDF (reference sequence). The CDR3 runs to 17 residues. The CDR3 nucleotides are TGTGCCACCAGCGGAGATCCTAGCGGGAGGGCCGACAATGAGCAGTTCTTC. Encoded protein: CATSGDPSGRADNEQFF.

V usage is TRBV3-1 and J usage is TRBJ2-2; D is unresolved. The CDR3 loop spans 14 amino acids. Between the trimmed V and J ends, which lost 5 bases and 2 bases, there was a span of 9 bases. Germline V gives CDR1 LGHDT, CDR2 YNNKEL (reference sequence). The CDR3 DNA reads TGTGCCAGCAGCAGAACAGTTAACACCGGGGAGCTGTTTTTT. Its protein is CASSRTVNTGELFF.

V usage is TRBV5-1 and J usage is TRBJ2-5, with 8 bases fitting TRBD2. Germline V CDR1 and CDR2: SGHRS, YFSETQ. The CDR3 loop spans 16 amino acids. V lost 0 bases and J lost 7; bases outside the gene matches: 11. CDR3 sequence: CASSLAEREMFGTQYF. DNA of the CDR3: TGCGCCAGCAGCTTGGCTGAGCGGGAGATGTTCGGGACCCAGTACTTC.

DNA for the CDR3: TGTGCCAGCGGTGGTCTAGCGGGGGGATCAGGCGAGCAGTTCTTC. It encodes CASGGLAGGSGEQFF. The chain recombines TRBV2 with TRBJ2-1; 11 bases align to TRBD2. The V gene end was trimmed by 8 bases and the J gene end by 10 bases; junction bases not matched to a gene: 13. This CDR3 region has 15 residues. CDR1 is SNHLY and CDR2 is FYNNEI in the germline V gene.

This clonotype was seen a handful of times. The chain carries TRBV27 and TRBJ1-2; possible D gene TRBD1, 6 bases. The V end was cut by 6 bases, the J end by 8 bases, with 19 bases between. Germline V gene sequence: CDR1 MNHEY, CDR2 SMNVEV (reference sequence). The CDR3 extends over 14 amino acids. The CDR3 DNA reads as TGTGCCAGCAGACCGACAGGTGCTGGTTGGGGCTACACCTTC. It translates to CASRPTGAGWGYTF.

This rearrangement joins TRBV20-1 to TRBJ2-1; D ambiguous. V lost 0 bases, J lost 12 bases, and 21 bases lay in between. This CDR3 spans 15 amino acids. Germline values: CDR1 DFQATT, CDR2 SNEGSKA (reference sequence). Written as DNA, the CDR3 is TGCAGTGCTAGAGATCGGAGAGAGGTTTCGGATGGGCAGTTCTTC. Protein: CSARDRREVSDGQFF.

The rearrangement uses TRBV6-6 and TRBJ2-1; 8 bases are a match to TRBD2. Germline assignment: CDR1 MNHNY and CDR2 SVGAGI (reference sequence). J lost 14 bases, V lost 5 bases, and 5 bases had no gene match. The CDR3 is 11 amino acids. Here the CDR3 DNA reads TGTGCCAGCAGTAGCGGGAGTGTGGAGTTCTTC. Translation: CASSSGSVEFF.

This clonotype was observed a single time. Since a much larger clone is just one base distant, this may be a read error. V gene TRBV12-3 or TRBV12-4 combines with J gene TRBJ1-6; tentative D call: TRBD1 (5 bases). The CDR3 runs 14 residues. The CDR3 loop is CASSPGQGNPPLHF. As DNA, the CDR3 is TGTGCCAGCAGCCCGGGCCAGGGTAATCCACCCCTCCACTTT.

This clonotype has a handful of counts. The rearrangement uses TRBV6-5 and TRBJ2-6, with D unclear. The CDR3 is made up of 16 amino acids. Looked up from germline, CDR1 is MNHEY and CDR2 is SVGAGI. The V gene lost 2 bases and the J gene lost 0 bases, with 8 bases spanning the gap. The CDR3 nucleotides are TGTGCCAGCAGTTACGGGATCTCCTCTGGGGCCAACGTCCTGACTTTC. It yields the protein CASSYGISSGANVLTF.

The J gene is TRBJ2-5, the V gene TRBV10-3; 10 bases are shared with TRBD2. The DNA end lines up better with TRBJ2-7; the J call may be wrong. This CDR3 region has 14 residues. Germline-derived CDR1 and CDR2 are ENHRY and SYGVKD. The CDR3 DNA sequence: TGTGCCATCACAACTAGCGGGGACTCCTACGAGCAGTACTTC. The encoded protein is CAITTSGDSYEQYF.

This clonotype was counted a few times. The genes are TRBV28 and TRBJ1-4, with a possible D match to TRBD1 (5 bases). In germline, CDR1 is MDHEN, CDR2 SYDVKM. The V end lost 4 bases, the J end lost 2 bases, and 14 bases lay between the germline ends. This CDR3 has 16 amino acids. CDR3 DNA: TGTGCCAGCAGTTCCGGCCACAGGCCCACTAATGAAAAACTGTTTTTT. Translation gives CASSSGHRPTNEKLFF.